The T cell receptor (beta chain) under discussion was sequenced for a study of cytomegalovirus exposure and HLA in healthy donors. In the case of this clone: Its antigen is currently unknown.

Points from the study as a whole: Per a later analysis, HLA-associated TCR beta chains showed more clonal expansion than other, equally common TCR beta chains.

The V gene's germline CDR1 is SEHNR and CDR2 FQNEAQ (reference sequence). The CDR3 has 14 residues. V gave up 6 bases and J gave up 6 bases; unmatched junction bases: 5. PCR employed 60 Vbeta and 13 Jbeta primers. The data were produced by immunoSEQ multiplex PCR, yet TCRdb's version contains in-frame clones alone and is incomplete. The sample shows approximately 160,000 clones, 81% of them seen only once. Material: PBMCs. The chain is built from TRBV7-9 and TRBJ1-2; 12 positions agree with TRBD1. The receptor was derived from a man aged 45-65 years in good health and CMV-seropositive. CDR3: CASRLGQGADGYTF. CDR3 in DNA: TGTGCCAGCAGACTGGGACAGGGGGCAGATGGCTACACCTTC.